The 25 T cell receptor beta chains presented below share a single source sample, sequenced in a study of OX40 agonist ivuxolimab in advanced cancers. Libraries were prepared by immunoSEQ multiplex PCR; TCRdb keeps only in-frame clonotypes and omits some of them. The sample has about 6,700 clones; less than 95% are singletons. The sample was CD4+ or CD8+ T cells sorted from blood, taken in a trial of the OX40 agonist ivuxolimab. The origin of the receptors is an adult with an advanced solid tumor such as melanoma, head and neck, liver or kidney cancer.

The gene calls are TRBV5-1 and TRBJ2-1; 12 positions match TRBD1. This CDR3 region has 15 residues. Unmatched junction bases numbered 3, after V lost 0 bases and J lost 8 bases. CDR1 SGHRS and CDR2 YFSETQ come from the germline V gene. The CDR3 sequence is CASSLGGTGGYEQFF. The CDR3 bases are TGCGCCAGCAGCTTGGGTGGGACAGGGGGCTATGAGCAGTTCTTC.

The gene calls are TRBV5-1 and TRBJ2-5; 7 bases are a match to TRBD2. V lost 0 bases and J lost 5; bases outside the gene matches: 7. The CDR3 runs to 15 residues. Germline V gene lookup returns CDR1 SGHRS and CDR2 YFSETQ. The CDR3 bases are TGCGCCAGCAGCTTGGGTGGGAGGGCCGGGGAGACCCAGTACTTC. Its protein is CASSLGGRAGETQYF.

Sample share makes this clone large (0.1 to 1%). V gene TRBV18 combines with J gene TRBJ1-1; D unresolved. CDR1 is KGHSH, CDR2 LQKENI, per germline. Trimming left V 3 bases short and J 1 base short, with 9 bases between. The CDR3 has 14 amino acids. Here the CDR3 reads CASSPLPGNTEAFF. The DNA of the CDR3 is TGTGCCAGCTCACCTTTACCGGGGAACACTGAAGCTTTCTTT.

The V call is TRBV28, the J call TRBJ2-7; weak D call: TRBD1 (6 bases). The CDR3 has 12 residues. The V gene's germline CDR1 is MDHEN and CDR2 SYDVKM. Trimming took off 10 bases at V and 5 bases at J, with 15 bases between the two ends. The DNA for the CDR3 is TGTGCCACCAAGTCAGGGGTCCACGAGCAGTACTTC. It yields the protein CATKSGVHEQYF.

This chain connects TRBV28 to TRBJ2-5, with D unclear. Germline-derived CDR1 and CDR2 are MDHEN and SYDVKM. Trimming stripped 1 base from V and 4 bases from J, with 7 bases between. CDR3 size: 13 residues. The CDR3 bases are TGTGCCAGCAGTTTATCCCCTCGAGAGACCCAGTACTTC. This translates into CASSLSPRETQYF.

This chain joins TRBV5-1 and TRBJ2-7; weak D call: TRBD1 (5 bases). Trimming removed 1 base at V and 7 bases at J, with 12 bases between. The germline CDR1 and CDR2 sequences are SGHRS and YFSETQ. The CDR3 sequence is 13 residues long. Here the CDR3 reads CASSLRADMEQYF. The CDR3 nucleotides read TGCGCCAGCAGCTTGAGGGCGGACATGGAGCAGTACTTC. The whole variable domain, remainder taken from reference TRBV5-1 and TRBJ2-7, is KAGVTQTPRYLIKTRGQQVTLSCSPISGHRSVSWYQQTPGQGLQFLFEYFSETQRNKGNFPGRFSGRQFSNSRSEMNVSTLELGDSALYLCASSLRADMEQYFGPGTRLTVT.

The V call is TRBV5-6, the J call TRBJ1-5, with D tentatively TRBD1 (5 bases). This CDR3 has 14 amino acids. Trimming pared 1 base from V and 2 bases from J, leaving 7 bases between. The germline V gene encodes CDR1 SGHDT and CDR2 YYEEEE. The CDR3 spells CASSLLTGNQPQHF. The CDR3 nucleotides read TGTGCCAGCAGCTTGTTGACAGGCAATCAGCCCCAGCATTTT.

Only one count was recorded for this clone. This rearrangement joins TRBV7-9 to TRBJ1-2; D gene ambiguous. Germline assignment: CDR1 SEHNR and CDR2 FQNEAQ (reference sequence). The CDR3 has 15 residues. The ends were cut back, 1 base at V and 2 bases at J, with 11 bases in the middle. The CDR3 here is CASSLEAASNYGYTF. The CDR3 DNA is TGTGCCAGCAGCTTAGAGGCAGCCTCAAACTATGGCTACACCTTC.

The chain couples TRBV7-3 to TRBJ2-1, with D possibly being TRBD2 (5 bases). Deletions cut 3 bases from V and 0 bases from J, with 9 bases between. CDR1 and CDR2 from the germline V gene are SGHTA and FQGTGA. CDR3 size: 15 residues. CDR3 amino acids: CASSLAGSSYNEQFF. In DNA form, the CDR3 reads TGTGCCAGCAGCTTGGCGGGCAGCTCCTACAATGAGCAGTTCTTC. The entire variable domain, with the rest obtained from reference TRBV7-3 and TRBJ2-1, is as follows: GAGVSQTPSNKVTEKGKYVELRCDPISGHTALYWYRQSLGQGPEFLIYFQGTGAADDSGLPNDRFFAVRPEGSVSTLKIQRTERGDSAVYLCASSLAGSSYNEQFFGPGTRLTVL.

The chain links TRBV11-1 to TRBJ2-7, with no clear D. Germline assignment: CDR1 SGHAT and CDR2 FQDESV (reference sequence). Trimming pared 3 bases from V and 10 bases from J, leaving 22 bases between. This CDR3 contains 15 residues. The CDR3 loop reads CASSFGGGVRSSQYF. CDR3 bases: TGTGCCAGCAGCTTTGGCGGTGGCGTGAGGTCGAGTCAGTACTTC.

This clone was seen a single time. The CDR3 bases are TGTGCCAGTAGCCAATACCCCGGGGGTGGCTACACCTTC. Translation: CASSQYPGGGYTF. This rearrangement joins TRBV19 to TRBJ1-2, with a possible D match to TRBD1 (5 bases). From germline, CDR1 is LNHDA and CDR2 SQIVND (reference sequence). The CDR3 is made up of 13 amino acids. Trimming left V 6 bases short and J 7 bases short, with 15 bases between.

The V call is TRBV5-1, the J call TRBJ1-6; weak D call: TRBD1 (5 bases). The V end lost 0 bases, the J end lost 8 bases, and 9 bases lay between the germline ends. The germline gives CDR1 SGHRS, CDR2 YFSETQ. The CDR3 contains 14 residues. CDR3 amino acids: CASSLELGDSPLHF. Written as DNA, the CDR3 is TGCGCCAGCAGCTTGGAGTTGGGGGATTCACCCCTCCACTTT.

The J gene is TRBJ2-7, the V gene TRBV7-3, with TRBD1 matching 10 bases. This CDR3 contains 15 residues. V was pared by 0 bases and J by 5 bases, with 4 bases of the junction left unmatched. Germline values: CDR1 SGHTA, CDR2 FQGTGA. CDR3 residues: CASSLTGDRGNEQYF. The CDR3, as DNA: TGTGCCAGCAGCTTAACCGGGGACAGGGGCAACGAGCAGTACTTC.

This clone showed up just once. This sequence joins TRBV29-1 and TRBJ2-2; no clear D gene. Trimming removed 4 bases from V and 1 base from J, with 7 bases in between. The CDR3 is made up of 13 amino acids. Germline CDR1 and CDR2: SQVTM and ANQGSEA. The chain's CDR3 is CSVGAENTGELFF. DNA for the CDR3: TGCAGCGTTGGGGCCGAGAACACCGGGGAGCTGTTTTTT.

J is TRBJ1-2 and V is TRBV6-5; D gene uncertain. V lost 6 bases to trimming and J lost 4 bases, with 12 bases between them. The CDR3 has 13 amino acids. Germline values: CDR1 MNHEY, CDR2 SVGAGI. The CDR3 nucleotides read TGTGCCAGCAGCACTCTCAGAACCTATGGCTACACCTTC. It encodes CASSTLRTYGYTF.

The chain links TRBV11-2 to TRBJ1-1, with D perhaps TRBD1 (6 bases). V lost 6 bases, J lost 1 base, and 12 bases lay in between. Germline V gene sequence: CDR1 SGHAT, CDR2 FQNNGV. This CDR3 comprises 14 residues. The CDR3 region has the DNA TGTGCCAGCAGGAGGGGGGATCCGAACACTGAAGCTTTCTTT. Translating gives CASRRGDPNTEAFF.

The chain joins TRBV7-2 to TRBJ1-5; 9 bases match TRBD1. The CDR3 contains 15 residues. Unmatched junction bases numbered 3, after V lost 4 bases and J lost 2 bases. The germline gives CDR1 SGHTA, CDR2 FQGNSA. CDR3 in amino acids: CASSYRTGGNQPQHF. The CDR3 nucleotides are TGTGCCAGCAGCTACCGGACAGGGGGCAATCAGCCCCAGCATTTT.

The chain couples TRBV9 to TRBJ2-4, with D unclear. The CDR3 loop spans 13 amino acids. CDR1 SGDLS and CDR2 YYNGEE come from the germline V gene. V was cut by 4 bases and J by 0 bases, with 5 bases left in between. Here the CDR3 reads CASSLGAKNIQYF. In DNA form, the CDR3 reads TGTGCCAGCAGCCTAGGAGCCAAAAACATTCAGTACTTC.

The count of this clone is one. This chain uses TRBV4-1 with TRBJ1-1; 7 positions match TRBD1. V lost 4 bases to trimming and J lost 7 bases; unmatched junction nucleotides: 9. The CDR3 sequence is 14 residues long. Germline loops: CDR1 MGHRA, CDR2 YSYEKL. Here the CDR3 reads CASSPDRVLREAFF. The CDR3 region has the DNA TGCGCCAGCAGCCCCGACAGGGTTCTACGTGAAGCTTTCTTT.

This rearrangement joins TRBV5-1 to TRBJ1-2; possible D gene TRBD1, 5 bases. The V gene lost 0 bases and the J gene lost 4 bases, with 13 bases spanning the gap. The germline V gene encodes CDR1 SGHRS and CDR2 YFSETQ. The CDR3 runs to 15 residues. DNA for the CDR3: TGCGCCAGCAGCTTGGATGGGGGATATAGCTATGGCTACACCTTC. It encodes CASSLDGGYSYGYTF.

The rearrangement links TRBV27 to TRBJ2-4; either TRBD1 or TRBD2 may supply D (5 bases each). This CDR3 region has 18 residues. V was shortened by 6 bases and J by 1 base, with 22 bases between the two germline ends. Germline assignment: CDR1 MNHEY and CDR2 SMNVEV (reference sequence). The CDR3 DNA sequence: TGTGCCAGCAGGCTGGGACGGACAAATTACGGGGCCAAAAACATTCAGTACTTC. Its translation: CASRLGRTNYGAKNIQYF.

This chain uses TRBV28 with TRBJ1-4; 10 bases line up with TRBD1. This CDR3 has 15 residues. Per germline, CDR1 MDHEN and CDR2 SYDVKM. With 5 bases clipped from V and 6 bases from J, the junction kept 6 bases outside the gene matches. CDR3 bases: TGTGCCAGCAGTCGAGAGGACAGGGGGTATGAAAAACTGTTTTTT. This codes for CASSREDRGYEKLFF.

CDR3 amino acids: CASTLLLSYEQYF. CDR3 coding DNA: TGTGCCAGCACCCTGTTACTCTCCTACGAGCAGTACTTC. This sequence joins TRBV2 and TRBJ2-7; D unresolved. In germline, CDR1 is SNHLY, CDR2 FYNNEI. Trimming cost V 7 bases and J 0 bases, with 10 bases left between them. The CDR3 is made up of 13 amino acids. Looking up the rest from reference TRBV2 and TRBJ2-7 gives the full variable domain: EPEVTQTPSHQVTQMGQEVILRCVPISNHLYFYWYRQILGQKVEFLVSFYNNEISEKSEIFDDQFSVERPDGSNFTLKIRSTKLEDSAMYFCASTLLLSYEQYFGPGTRLTVT.

The chain recombines TRBV29-1 with TRBJ1-3; D gene uncertain. Germline V gives CDR1 SQVTM, CDR2 ANQGSEA. The ends were cut back, 5 bases at V and 0 bases at J, with 8 bases in the middle. The CDR3 extends over 13 amino acids. The CDR3 DNA follows: TGCAGCGTTAATGGTGGCTCTGGAAACACCATATATTTT. It codes for CSVNGGSGNTIYF. Full variable domain (rest looked up from reference TRBV29-1 and TRBJ1-3): SAVISQKPSRDICQRGTSLTIQCQVDSQVTMMFWYRQQPGQSLTLIATANQGSEATYESGFVIDKFPISRPNLTFSTLTVSNMSPEDSSIYLCSVNGGSGNTIYFGEGSWLTVV.

The chain employs TRBV19 and TRBJ1-1; no firm D call. V was cut by 3 bases and J by 1 base, with 12 bases left in between. The CDR3 totals 15 residues. Germline V gives CDR1 LNHDA, CDR2 SQIVND (reference sequence). CDR3 DNA: TGTGCCAGTAGTATTTCGACCCGGGCGAACACTGAAGCTTTCTTT. Translating it yields CASSISTRANTEAFF.